The present T cell receptor (beta chain) was sequenced within a study of OX40 agonist ivuxolimab in advanced cancers. Whole-study context: Averaging about 60 years in age, with a range of roughly 23 to 80, the cohort was approximately 83% male. Earlier anti-PD-1, anti-PD-L1 or anti-CTLA-4 therapy was permitted; about 38% had received some.

CDR1 SGHRS and CDR2 YFSETQ come from the germline V gene. Trimming cost V 4 bases and J 7 bases, with 8 bases left between them. The CDR3 has 11 amino acids. TCRdb's table, derived via immunoSEQ multiplex PCR, lists solely in-frame clones and lacks some. This sample has about 47,000 clones; 88% occur once, and the top ten carry roughly 7.8%. The sequenced sample was CD4+ or CD8+ T cells sorted from blood, obtained in a trial of the OX40 agonist ivuxolimab. The chain uses TRBV5-1 and TRBJ1-2; D is undetermined. The clonotype originates from an adult with an advanced solid tumor such as melanoma, head and neck, liver or kidney cancer. The CDR3 region has the DNA TGCGCCAGCAGCGCCCAAGGTGGCTACACCTTC. It encodes CASSAQGGYTF.